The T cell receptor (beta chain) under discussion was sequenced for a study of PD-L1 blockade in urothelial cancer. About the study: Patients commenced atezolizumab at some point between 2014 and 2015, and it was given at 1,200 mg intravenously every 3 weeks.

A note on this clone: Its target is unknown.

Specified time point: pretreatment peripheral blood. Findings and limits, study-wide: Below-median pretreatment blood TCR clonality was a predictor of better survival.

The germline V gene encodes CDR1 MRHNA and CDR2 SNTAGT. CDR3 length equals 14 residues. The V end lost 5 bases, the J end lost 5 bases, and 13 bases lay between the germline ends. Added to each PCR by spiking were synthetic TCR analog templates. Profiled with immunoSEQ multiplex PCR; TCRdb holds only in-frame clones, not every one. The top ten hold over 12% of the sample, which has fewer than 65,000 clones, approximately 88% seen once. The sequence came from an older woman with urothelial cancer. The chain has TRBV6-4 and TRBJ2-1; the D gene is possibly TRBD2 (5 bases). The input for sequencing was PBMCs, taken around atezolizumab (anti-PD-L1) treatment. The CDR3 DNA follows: TGTGCCAGCAGTCGTGGGGTCGGGAACAATGAGCAGTTCTTC. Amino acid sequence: CASSRGVGNNEQFF.